This record covers a single TCR beta chain. This entry comes from a study of immune evolution from preneoplasia to lung adenocarcinoma. Libraries were prepared by immunoSEQ multiplex PCR; TCRdb keeps only in-frame clonotypes and omits some of them. The sample holds 8,500 to 14,000 clones, about nine tenths seen once. This TCR was recovered from a person between 65 and 80 years old with invasive lung adenocarcinoma. The sample comprised FFPE invasive lung adenocarcinoma tissue.

CDR3 amino acids: CASSPGTSKTHEQFF. CDR3 bases: TGTGCCAGCAGCCCCGGGACTAGTAAGACCCATGAGCAGTTCTTC. This rearrangement joins TRBV2 to TRBJ2-1; 8 nucleotides align to TRBD2. The V gene's germline CDR1 is SNHLY and CDR2 FYNNEI. The CDR3 spans 15 residues. With 6 bases clipped from V and 8 bases from J, the junction kept 12 bases outside the gene matches.